The 31 T cell receptor beta chains in this list originate from one sample, sequenced in a study of Ad26.COV2.S vaccination and SARS-CoV-2 variants. Sequenced by immunoSEQ multiplex PCR; TCRdb stores in-frame clones only, minus some. This sample carries some 340,000 clones, around 85% of them seen once, and the ten largest clones take 2% to 2.5%. Treatment given: roughly 20 received Ad26.COV2.S at low or high dose, single or two shots; about 5 received placebo; per-sample allocation not given. Day 63 following the first vaccine or placebo injection was when the samples were taken. Here the sequenced sample was peripheral blood, taken in a trial of Ad26.COV2.S vaccine versus placebo. These receptors came from a person aged 18-60 years who received the Ad26.COV2.S COVID-19 vaccine or a placebo.

This sequence joins TRBV6-5 and TRBJ2-7; D perhaps matches TRBD1 (7 bases). This CDR3 is 14 amino acids long. CDR1 is MNHEY, CDR2 SVGAGI, per germline. Trimming removed 6 bases from V and 6 bases from J, with 18 bases in between. This chain's CDR3 is CASSEGQMGGEQYF. The CDR3 DNA sequence: TGTGCCAGCAGCGAGGGACAGATGGGGGGCGAGCAGTACTTC.

This sequence joins TRBV11-3 and TRBJ1-3, with D unresolved. This CDR3 has 15 amino acids. Trimming shortened V by 0 bases and J by 3 bases, and 9 bases separated the two germline ends. The germline V gene encodes CDR1 SGHNT and CDR2 YENEEA. The CDR3 DNA reads as TGTGCCAGCAGCTTAGAGGGAGCTAATGGAAACACCATATATTTT. It translates to CASSLEGANGNTIYF.

J is TRBJ2-3 and V is TRBV5-1; TRBD1 matches 9 bases. Germline V lookup: CDR1 SGHRS, CDR2 YFSETQ. The ends lost 4 bases at V and 5 bases at J; junction bases unmatched: 8. The CDR3 is 15 residues long. The CDR3 coding sequence is TGCGCCAGCAGCCCAGCCGGGACAGGGAGAGATACGCAGTATTTT. This codes for CASSPAGTGRDTQYF. The whole variable domain, remainder taken from reference TRBV5-1 and TRBJ2-3, is KAGVTQTPRYLIKTRGQQVTLSCSPISGHRSVSWYQQTPGQGLQFLFEYFSETQRNKGNFPGRFSGRQFSNSRSEMNVSTLELGDSALYLCASSPAGTGRDTQYFGPGTRLTVL.

J is TRBJ2-2 and V is TRBV4-1; D is unclear. Germline V CDR1 and CDR2: MGHRA, YSYEKL. V lost 4 bases, J lost 7 bases, and 10 bases lay in between. The CDR3 loop spans 13 amino acids. Here the CDR3 reads CASSPGSGGELFF. The DNA for the CDR3 is TGCGCCAGCAGCCCAGGTTCGGGCGGGGAGCTGTTTTTT.

The chain recombines TRBV2 with TRBJ1-3, with 8 nucleotides matching TRBD1. The CDR3 sequence is 16 residues long. V lost 7 bases, J lost 0 bases, and 8 bases stayed unmatched. The V gene's germline CDR1 is SNHLY and CDR2 FYNNEI. The CDR3 DNA follows: TGTGCCAGCAACGCCGGACAGGGCCGCTCTGGAAACACCATATATTTT. This gives the protein CASNAGQGRSGNTIYF.

The V and J genes are TRBV6-5 and TRBJ2-1; 11 bases are shared with TRBD2. The CDR3 is 15 residues long. J gave up 6 bases and V 6 bases, and 7 bases lay outside the gene matches. Germline V lookup: CDR1 MNHEY, CDR2 SVGAGI. The CDR3 reads CASRRFGTSGNEQFF. The CDR3 nucleotides are TGTGCCAGCAGGCGATTCGGGACTAGCGGCAATGAGCAGTTCTTC.

This clone appeared a single time. The CDR3 sequence is CASSPGQSGNTIYF. The CDR3 DNA reads TGCGCCAGCAGCCCCGGACAGTCGGGAAACACCATATATTTT. The V gene is TRBV5-1, the J gene TRBJ1-3; tentatively, D is TRBD1 (6 bases). This CDR3 has 14 residues. Trimming stripped 4 bases from V and 4 bases from J, with 12 bases between. The germline gives CDR1 SGHRS, CDR2 YFSETQ. Based on the CDR3 plus reference TRBV5-1 and TRBJ1-3, the full variable domain is KAGVTQTPRYLIKTRGQQVTLSCSPISGHRSVSWYQQTPGQGLQFLFEYFSETQRNKGNFPGRFSGRQFSNSRSEMNVSTLELGDSALYLCASSPGQSGNTIYFGEGSWLTVV.

This clone was seen more than once but under ten times. This sequence joins TRBV4-1 and TRBJ1-2, with D tentatively TRBD1 (5 bases). The CDR3 is 14 amino acids. Between the trimmed V and J ends, which lost 0 bases and 7 bases, there was a span of 12 bases. CDR1 and CDR2 from the germline V gene are MGHRA and YSYEKL. CDR3 in amino acids: CASSQDGGGSGYTF. The CDR3 DNA follows: TGCGCCAGCAGCCAAGACGGGGGAGGCTCTGGCTACACCTTC.

The rearrangement uses TRBV27 and TRBJ2-2; 7 bases align to TRBD1. The CDR3 is made up of 16 amino acids. With V trimmed by 4 bases and J by 4 bases, 9 bases remained unmatched. Looked up from germline, CDR1 is MNHEY and CDR2 is SMNVEV (reference sequence). The CDR3 DNA sequence: TGTGCCAGCAGTTCGGGACAGAAATATTTCACCGGGGAGCTGTTTTTT. Translating gives CASSSGQKYFTGELFF.

The rearrangement uses TRBV9 and TRBJ2-7; TRBD1 aligns across 7 bases. V lost 0 bases and J lost 3; bases outside the gene matches: 9. The CDR3 has 16 residues. The V gene's germline CDR1 is SGDLS and CDR2 YYNGEE. CDR3 bases: TGTGCCAGCAGCGTAGGATCCGGGACAGATTACTACGAGCAGTACTTC. Amino acids: CASSVGSGTDYYEQYF.

DNA for the CDR3: TGTGCCAGCAGCTTAGATGCAGGGGTCCAAGAGACCCAGTACTTC. Its translation: CASSLDAGVQETQYF. The J gene is TRBJ2-5, the V gene TRBV7-9, with D possibly matching TRBD1 (6 bases). Trimming left V 1 base short and J 1 base short, with 10 bases between. This CDR3 has 15 amino acids. Germline loops: CDR1 SEHNR, CDR2 FQNEAQ (reference sequence).

V gene TRBV5-1 combines with J gene TRBJ1-2, with 7 positions matching TRBD1. With V trimmed by 4 bases and J by 6 bases, 15 bases remained unmatched. Germline V lookup: CDR1 SGHRS, CDR2 YFSETQ. This CDR3 is built from 16 residues. Here the CDR3 DNA reads TGCGCCAGCAGCACTTCGACAGGGACGCCCTGGGATGGCTACACCTTC. Translation: CASSTSTGTPWDGYTF.

The chain links TRBV11-3 to TRBJ2-2; the D gene is possibly TRBD2 (5 bases). The CDR3 length is 16 residues. Per germline, CDR1 SGHNT and CDR2 YENEEA. V shed 6 bases and J shed 5 bases, with 19 bases lying between them. The CDR3 is CASRPVLASGTGELFF. The CDR3, as DNA: TGTGCCAGCAGGCCCGTGTTAGCGAGTGGGACCGGGGAGCTGTTTTTT. The full variable domain, rest sourced from reference TRBV11-3 and TRBJ2-2, is EAGVVQSPRYKIIEKKQPVAFWCNPISGHNTLYWYLQNLGQGPELLIRYENEEAVDDSQLPKDRFSAERLKGVDSTLKIQPAELGDSAVYLCASRPVLASGTGELFFGEGSRLTVL.

The V gene is TRBV7-9, the J gene TRBJ1-2; D perhaps matches TRBD1 (5 bases). This CDR3 region has 12 residues. CDR1 is SEHNR and CDR2 is FQNEAQ in the germline V gene (reference sequence). Trimming shortened V by 0 bases and J by 7 bases, and 6 bases separated the two germline ends. The CDR3 nucleotides are TGTGCCAGCAGCTTAGCGGGGCGTGGCTACACCTTC. It codes for CASSLAGRGYTF.

The CDR3 sequence is CASRTGPQYNEQFF. The CDR3 DNA is TGTGCCAGCCGGACAGGGCCCCAGTACAATGAGCAGTTCTTC. This chain links TRBV18 with TRBJ2-1; 8 positions match TRBD1. J gave up 4 bases and V 8 bases, and 7 bases lay outside the gene matches. Germline V gene lookup returns CDR1 KGHSH and CDR2 LQKENI. The CDR3 is 14 amino acids. Filled out from reference TRBV18 and TRBJ2-1, the complete variable domain reads NAGVMQNPRHLVRRRGQEARLRCSPMKGHSHVYWYRQLPEEGLKFMVYLQKENIIDESGMPKERFSAEFPKEGPSILRIQQVVRGDSAAYFCASRTGPQYNEQFFGPGTRLTVL.

The J gene is TRBJ2-5, the V gene TRBV5-4; a weak D match, TRBD2 (6 bases). Per the germline V gene, CDR1 is SGHNT and CDR2 is YYREEE (reference sequence). The CDR3 has 13 amino acids. V was cut by 2 bases and J by 4 bases, with 9 bases left in between. The CDR3 loop is CASSFGGSETQYF. The CDR3 DNA sequence: TGTGCCAGCAGCTTTGGGGGGTCAGAGACCCAGTACTTC.

J is TRBJ2-7 and V is TRBV27, with TRBD1 matching 12 bases. V lost 6 bases to trimming and J lost 6 bases; unmatched junction nucleotides: 6. This CDR3 contains 14 residues. Per germline, CDR1 MNHEY and CDR2 SMNVEV (reference sequence). The CDR3 bases are TGTGCCAGCAGCCCCGGGACAGGGGGCTTCGAGCAGTACTTC. Residues: CASSPGTGGFEQYF.

The chain combines TRBV5-1 with TRBJ1-2; 7 positions match TRBD1. J lost 3 bases, V lost 0 bases, and 2 bases had no gene match. CDR3 size: 14 residues. The germline gives CDR1 SGHRS, CDR2 YFSETQ. The CDR3 nucleotides are TGCGCCAGCAGCTTGGCCGGGACAGACTATGGCTACACCTTC. Translating gives CASSLAGTDYGYTF. Full variable domain (remainder filled in from reference TRBV5-1 and TRBJ1-2): KAGVTQTPRYLIKTRGQQVTLSCSPISGHRSVSWYQQTPGQGLQFLFEYFSETQRNKGNFPGRFSGRQFSNSRSEMNVSTLELGDSALYLCASSLAGTDYGYTFGSGTRLTVV.

J is TRBJ1-5 and V is TRBV2, with D unresolved. Trimming removed 1 base from V and 0 bases from J, with 22 bases in between. CDR3 size: 20 residues. Germline CDR1 reads SNHLY; CDR2 reads FYNNEI. The CDR3 sequence is CASSEDPSDLSANSNQPQHF. Written as DNA, the CDR3 is TGTGCCAGCAGTGAAGATCCGTCTGACCTCAGCGCTAATAGCAATCAGCCCCAGCATTTT.

This chain joins TRBV2 and TRBJ1-1; D ambiguous. The CDR3 sequence is 17 residues long. The V end lost 0 bases, the J end lost 1 base, and 15 bases lay between the germline ends. Germline-derived CDR1 and CDR2 are SNHLY and FYNNEI. CDR3 residues: CASSEADLPDPNTEAFF. The CDR3 DNA sequence: TGTGCCAGCAGTGAAGCCGACCTGCCCGACCCGAACACTGAAGCTTTCTTT. The full variable domain, rest sourced from reference TRBV2 and TRBJ1-1, is EPEVTQTPSHQVTQMGQEVILRCVPISNHLYFYWYRQILGQKVEFLVSFYNNEISEKSEIFDDQFSVERPDGSNFTLKIRSTKLEDSAMYFCASSEADLPDPNTEAFFGQGTRLTVV.

The chain uses TRBV7-6 and TRBJ2-5; 9 bases match TRBD2. The CDR3 has 16 residues. Trimming removed 5 bases from V and 5 bases from J; junction bases left unmatched: 12. The germline CDR1 and CDR2 sequences are SGHVS and FNYEAQ. This CDR3 reads CASSRERAGGRETQYF. In nucleotides, the CDR3 is TGTGCCAGCAGCCGCGAGCGGGCGGGGGGGCGTGAGACCCAGTACTTC.

This sequence joins TRBV15 and TRBJ2-2; no definite D call. The germline gives CDR1 LNHNV, CDR2 YYDKDF (reference sequence). The CDR3 extends over 15 amino acids. Trimming removed 1 base from V and 0 bases from J, with 6 bases in between. CDR3 sequence (DNA): TGTGCCACCAGCAGAGCGGGCGCGAACACCGGGGAGCTGTTTTTT. Its protein product is CATSRAGANTGELFF.

The CDR3 DNA sequence: TGCGCCAGCAGCTTGGAGGGTCTACAAGAGGAAGCTTTCTTT. Translated: CASSLEGLQEEAFF. V usage is TRBV5-1 and J usage is TRBJ1-1; no firm D call. CDR1 and CDR2 from the germline V gene are SGHRS and YFSETQ. The CDR3 is 14 amino acids. V gave up 0 bases and J gave up 8 bases, with 14 bases separating them.

The chain combines TRBV7-2 with TRBJ2-1; 10 nucleotides match TRBD2. V was pared by 5 bases and J by 3 bases, with 4 bases of the junction left unmatched. Germline values: CDR1 SGHTA, CDR2 FQGNSA. CDR3 length equals 15 residues. CDR3 in amino acids: CASSASGGFYNEQFF. The CDR3 bases are TGTGCCAGCAGCGCTAGCGGGGGATTCTACAATGAGCAGTTCTTC.

This clone has more than one count but fewer than ten. The gene calls are TRBV9 and TRBJ1-6, with TRBD1 as a possible D gene (6 bases). There are 15 residues in the CDR3. Germline V lookup: CDR1 SGDLS, CDR2 YYNGEE. The V end was cut by 0 bases, the J end by 8 bases, with 12 bases between. As DNA, the CDR3 is TGTGCCAGCAGCGTAGATAACAGGGTGGATTCACCCCTCCACTTT. Amino acid sequence: CASSVDNRVDSPLHF.

The chain joins TRBV11-2 to TRBJ2-5; TRBD1 matches at 7 bases. The CDR3 spans 13 residues. J lost 4 bases, V lost 5 bases, and 4 bases had no gene match. Looked up from germline, CDR1 is SGHAT and CDR2 is FQNNGV. In DNA form, the CDR3 reads TGTGCCAGCAGCGTGTGGACAGGAGAGACCCAGTACTTC. Residues: CASSVWTGETQYF.

V and J are TRBV5-1 and TRBJ1-2; D possibly corresponds to TRBD1 (6 bases). The V gene lost 7 bases and the J gene lost 7 bases, with 20 bases spanning the gap. Germline CDR1 reads SGHRS; CDR2 reads YFSETQ. There are 14 residues in the CDR3. The CDR3 loop is CASYTDSPRGGYTF. As DNA, the CDR3 is TGCGCCAGCTATACGGACAGTCCCCGGGGTGGCTACACCTTC.

The V call is TRBV6-4, the J call TRBJ1-6; no definite D call. The germline V gene encodes CDR1 MRHNA and CDR2 SNTAGT. The CDR3 totals 12 residues. V gave up 9 bases and J gave up 7 bases, with 10 bases separating them. CDR3 sequence: CARPLRNSPLHF. CDR3 nucleotide sequence: TGTGCCAGACCTCTGAGAAATTCACCCCTCCACTTT.

The gene calls are TRBV3-1 (or the pseudogene TRBV3-2) and TRBJ1-4, with 10 bases identical to TRBD1. From germline, CDR1 is LGHDT and CDR2 YNNKEL (reference sequence). CDR3 length: 17 residues. V lost 4 bases and J lost 8; bases outside the gene matches: 13. CDR3 in DNA: TGTGCCAGCAGCCTACCCGGGACAGGGGCGGAGGGGGAAAAACTGTTTTTT. Translated, it gives CASSLPGTGAEGEKLFF.

The chain links TRBV3-1 (or the pseudogene TRBV3-2) to TRBJ1-1, with a weak D call TRBD1 (5 bases). Germline V gene data show CDR1 as LGHDT and CDR2 as YNNKEL (reference sequence). V lost 2 bases and J 4 bases, leaving 8 bases between the germline ends. CDR3 length equals 13 residues. The CDR3 region has the DNA TGTGCCAGCAGCCAACAGGGCGGCACTGAAGCTTTCTTT. Protein: CASSQQGGTEAFF.

The CDR3 bases are TGTGCCAGCAGCTTCAGGACTAGCACGTCGGGAGATACGCAGTATTTT. This codes for CASSFRTSTSGDTQYF. This chain uses TRBV7-2 with TRBJ2-3, with TRBD2 matching 8 bases. CDR1 and CDR2 from the germline V gene are SGHTA and FQGNSA. With V trimmed by 3 bases and J by 5 bases, 10 bases remained unmatched. This CDR3 is built from 16 residues. The variable domain in full, with the rest retrieved from reference TRBV7-2 and TRBJ2-3, is GAGVSQSPSNKVTEKGKDVELRCDPISGHTALYWYRQSLGQGLEFLIYFQGNSAPDKSGLPSDRFSAERTGGSVSTLTIQRTQQEDSAVYLCASSFRTSTSGDTQYFGPGTRLTVL.